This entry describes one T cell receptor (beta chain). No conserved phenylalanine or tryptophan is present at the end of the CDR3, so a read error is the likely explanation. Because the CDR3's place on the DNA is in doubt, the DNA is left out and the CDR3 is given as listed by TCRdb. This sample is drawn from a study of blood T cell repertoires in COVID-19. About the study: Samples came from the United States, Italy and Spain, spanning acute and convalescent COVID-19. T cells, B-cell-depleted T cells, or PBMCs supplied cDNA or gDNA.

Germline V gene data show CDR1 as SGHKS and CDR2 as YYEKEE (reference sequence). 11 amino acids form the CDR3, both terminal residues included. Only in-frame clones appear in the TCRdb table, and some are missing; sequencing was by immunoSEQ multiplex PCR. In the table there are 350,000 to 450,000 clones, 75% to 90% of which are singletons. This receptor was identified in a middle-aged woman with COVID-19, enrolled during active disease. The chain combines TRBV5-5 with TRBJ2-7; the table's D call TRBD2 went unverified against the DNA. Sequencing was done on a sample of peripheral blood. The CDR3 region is CASSLVVAGYC.